This paragraph reports one TCR beta chain. Which antigen it targets is not known. Base qualities are not recorded, but no much larger clone differs from it by a single base. Patients with a history of autoimmune disease or receiving systemic immunosuppression were excluded from the trial. In every dose cohort, peripheral blood was drawn for TCR sequencing at baseline, cycle 4 day 1, and cycle 7 day 1. The samples were drawn from a first-in-human, open-label, multicenter phase I dose-escalation trial of ivuxolimab. The trial enrolled adults with locally advanced or metastatic head and neck squamous cell, hepatocellular, melanoma or renal cell carcinoma. Before TCR sequencing, CD4+ T cells and CD8+ T cells were sorted from peripheral blood as separate populations. This entry belongs to a study of OX40 agonist ivuxolimab in advanced cancers. Describing the broader study: Ivuxolimab was a fully human IgG2 agonistic monoclonal antibody targeting the costimulatory receptor OX40 (CD134). Intravenous ivuxolimab was administered to patients every 2 weeks at six dose levels: 0.01, 0.1, 0.3, 1.5, 3 and 10 mg/kg. Of the roughly 54 dose-escalation patients, hepatocellular carcinoma was present in approximately 20, melanoma in approximately 15, renal cell carcinoma in 9 and head and neck cancer in 9. The dose-escalation cohort was 82.7% male with a mean age of around 64 years, ranging from roughly 20 to 80. Prior anti-PD-1, anti-PD-L1 or anti-CTLA-4 therapy was permitted, and checkpoint inhibitors had been received by roughly two fifths of dose-escalation patients. Three dose-escalation patients achieved partial responses, one with hepatocellular carcinoma and two with cutaneous melanoma. Peripheral TCRbeta sequencing was intended to test whether TCR sequence diversity was altered and clonal T-cell expansion was caused by ivuxolimab. The paper reports the monotherapy dose-escalation portion (N of about 50 patients) of the phase I ivuxolimab trial.

V is reduced by 4 bases and J by 0 bases, leaving a spacing of 21 bases between them. The CDR3 runs 19 amino acids, cysteine and phenylalanine included. Of all the DNA, just the CDR3 is kept, 57 bases in frame from base 1. Via the germline V gene, CDR1 is MDHEN and CDR2 SYDVKM. On the study overall, not on this receptor specifically: At doses of 0.1 to 3.0 mg/kg, clonal expansion of both CD4+ and CD8+ T cells in blood was seen between baseline and week 6. In the 0.1-3.0 mg/kg groups, partial responders were among the patients with the lowest normalized peripheral clonal expansion, particularly in CD8+ T cells. Low levels of normalized T-cell clonal expansion were also seen in some patients who did not respond. On average, CD8+ T cells showed more expanded clones than CD4+ T cells after ivuxolimab. The antigen specificity of the peripheral T cells that underwent clonal expansion was not determined.

Genomic DNA was extracted from sorted cells for sequencing of the TCRbeta CDR3 region. The immunoSEQ Assay was used for sequencing of TCRbeta CDR3 regions. TCRdb mirrors the immuneACCESS table, restricted to in-frame sequences. Some clones are absent from its copies; in checked studies, under half trace to an unresolved V gene, and the reason for the others is unknown. The sample profile shows tens of thousands of clones; 94% of them were found once. Approximately 10% of the sample is in the top ten clones. The material sequenced was CD4+ or CD8+ T cells sorted from blood, taken in a trial of the OX40 agonist ivuxolimab. The rearranged segments are TRBV28 and TRBJ2-2; possibly the D gene is TRBD1, per 5 matching bases. The clonotype originates from an adult with an advanced solid tumor such as melanoma, head and neck, liver or kidney cancer. In nucleotide form, the sequence is TGTGCCAGCAGTTCCCCAGTTCCCCAGGGCAGGCCGAACACCGGGGAGCTGTTTTTT. It translates to CASSSPVPQGRPNTGELFF.